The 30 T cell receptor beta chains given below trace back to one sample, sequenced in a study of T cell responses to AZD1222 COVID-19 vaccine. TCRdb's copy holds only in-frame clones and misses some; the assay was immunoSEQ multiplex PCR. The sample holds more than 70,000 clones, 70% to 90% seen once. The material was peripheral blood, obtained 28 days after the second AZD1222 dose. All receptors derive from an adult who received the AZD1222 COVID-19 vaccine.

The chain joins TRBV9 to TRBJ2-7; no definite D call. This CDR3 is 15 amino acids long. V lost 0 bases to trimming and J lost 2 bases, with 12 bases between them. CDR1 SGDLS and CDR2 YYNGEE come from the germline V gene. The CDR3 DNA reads TGTGCCAGCAGCGTAGAAGGCGGTGCGGCCTACGAGCAGTACTTC. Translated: CASSVEGGAAYEQYF.

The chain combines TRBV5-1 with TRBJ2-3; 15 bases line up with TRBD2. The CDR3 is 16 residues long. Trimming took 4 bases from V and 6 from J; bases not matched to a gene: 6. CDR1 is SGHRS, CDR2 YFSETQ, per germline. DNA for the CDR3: TGCGCCAGCAGCAGGACTAGCGGGAGGGCCGGGGATACGCAGTATTTT. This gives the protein CASSRTSGRAGDTQYF. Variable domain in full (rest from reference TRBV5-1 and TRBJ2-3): KAGVTQTPRYLIKTRGQQVTLSCSPISGHRSVSWYQQTPGQGLQFLFEYFSETQRNKGNFPGRFSGRQFSNSRSEMNVSTLELGDSALYLCASSRTSGRAGDTQYFGPGTRLTVL.

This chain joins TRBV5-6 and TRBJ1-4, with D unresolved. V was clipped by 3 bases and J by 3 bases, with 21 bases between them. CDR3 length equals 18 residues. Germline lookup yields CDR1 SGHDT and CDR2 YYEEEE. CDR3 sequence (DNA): TGTGCCAGCAGCTACCTCGAGCCGGGCTTCGCGGCTAATGAAAAACTGTTTTTT. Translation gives CASSYLEPGFAANEKLFF.

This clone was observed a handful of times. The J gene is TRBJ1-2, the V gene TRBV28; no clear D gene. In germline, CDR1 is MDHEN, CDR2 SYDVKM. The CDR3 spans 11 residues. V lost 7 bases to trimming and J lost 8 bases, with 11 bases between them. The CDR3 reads CASTVAGGYTF. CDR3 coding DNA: TGTGCCAGCACCGTGGCGGGGGGCTACACCTTC.

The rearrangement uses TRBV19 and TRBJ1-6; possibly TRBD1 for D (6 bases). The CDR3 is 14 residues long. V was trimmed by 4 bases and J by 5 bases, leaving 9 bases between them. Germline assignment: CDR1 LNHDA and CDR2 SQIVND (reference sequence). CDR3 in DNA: TGTGCCAGTAGTAAAGACAGGAATAATTCACCCCTCCACTTT. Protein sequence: CASSKDRNNSPLHF.

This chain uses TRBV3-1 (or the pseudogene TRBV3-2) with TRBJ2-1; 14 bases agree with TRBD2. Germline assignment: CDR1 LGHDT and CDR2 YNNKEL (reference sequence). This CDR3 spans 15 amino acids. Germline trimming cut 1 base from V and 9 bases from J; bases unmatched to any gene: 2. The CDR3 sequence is CASSQGLAGGVEQFF. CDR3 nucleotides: TGTGCCAGCAGCCAAGGACTAGCGGGAGGGGTTGAGCAGTTCTTC.

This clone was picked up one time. The CDR3 region is CASSNGNTIYF. The CDR3 region has the DNA TGTGCCAGCAGCAATGGAAACACCATATATTTT. The chain recombines TRBV4-2 with TRBJ1-3, with D uncertain. The CDR3 sequence is 11 residues long. The V and J ends lost 5 bases and 3 bases respectively, with 2 bases between them. Germline assignment: CDR1 LGHNA and CDR2 YNFKEQ.

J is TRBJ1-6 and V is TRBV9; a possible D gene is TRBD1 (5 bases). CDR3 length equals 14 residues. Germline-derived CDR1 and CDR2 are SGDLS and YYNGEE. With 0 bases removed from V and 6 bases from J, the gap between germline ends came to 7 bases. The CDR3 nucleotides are TGTGCCAGCAGCGTAGGACAGCTTAATTCACCCCTCCACTTT. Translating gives CASSVGQLNSPLHF.

Here the CDR3 DNA reads TGTGCCAGCAGCCAAGGGAGACAGCGCTACACCTTC. Its translation: CASSQGRQRYTF. The chain combines TRBV3-1 (or the pseudogene TRBV3-2) with TRBJ1-2, with D possibly being TRBD1 (5 bases). The V gene lost 1 base and the J gene lost 9 bases, with 9 bases spanning the gap. CDR3 length: 12 amino acids. CDR1 and CDR2 from the germline V gene are LGHDT and YNNKEL (reference sequence).

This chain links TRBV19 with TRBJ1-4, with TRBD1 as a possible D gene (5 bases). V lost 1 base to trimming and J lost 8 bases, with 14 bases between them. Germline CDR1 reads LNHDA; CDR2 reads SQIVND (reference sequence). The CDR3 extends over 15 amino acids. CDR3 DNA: TGTGCCAGTAGTATAGGTCGGACCCAGGGAGAAAAACTGTTTTTT. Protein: CASSIGRTQGEKLFF.

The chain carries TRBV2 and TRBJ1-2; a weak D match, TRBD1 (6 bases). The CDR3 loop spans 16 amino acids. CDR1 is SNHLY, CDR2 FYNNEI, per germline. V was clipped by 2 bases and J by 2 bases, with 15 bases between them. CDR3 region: CASSEPVSTGNYGYTF. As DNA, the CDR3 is TGTGCCAGCAGTGAACCCGTGTCGACAGGAAACTATGGCTACACCTTC. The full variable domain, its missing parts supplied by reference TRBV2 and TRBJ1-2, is EPEVTQTPSHQVTQMGQEVILRCVPISNHLYFYWYRQILGQKVEFLVSFYNNEISEKSEIFDDQFSVERPDGSNFTLKIRSTKLEDSAMYFCASSEPVSTGNYGYTFGSGTRLTVV.

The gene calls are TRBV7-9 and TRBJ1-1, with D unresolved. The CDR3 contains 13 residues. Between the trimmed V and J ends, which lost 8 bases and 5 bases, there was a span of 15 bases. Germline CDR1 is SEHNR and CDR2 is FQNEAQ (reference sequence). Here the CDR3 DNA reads TGTGCCAGCTATGTACCCCCGGGGACTGAAGCTTTCTTT. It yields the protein CASYVPPGTEAFF.

The CDR3 DNA reads TGTGCCAGCAGCCTTTCGGGGCAGGCTCTAAACACTGAAGCTTTCTTT. Amino acid sequence: CASSLSGQALNTEAFF. The rearrangement uses TRBV7-6 and TRBJ1-1; weak D call: TRBD1 (5 bases). The V end was cut by 5 bases, the J end by 2 bases, with 18 bases between. Germline CDR1 and CDR2: SGHVS and FNYEAQ. CDR3 size: 16 residues.

CDR3 coding DNA: TGTGCCAGCAGCTTAGGCGGGACAGGCAATCAGCCCCAGCATTTT. Its protein is CASSLGGTGNQPQHF. The gene calls are TRBV7-9 and TRBJ1-5; 7 bases agree with TRBD1. The V gene end was trimmed by 1 base and the J gene end by 2 bases; junction bases not matched to a gene: 2. The CDR3 extends over 15 amino acids. CDR1 and CDR2 (germline): SEHNR, FQNEAQ (reference sequence).

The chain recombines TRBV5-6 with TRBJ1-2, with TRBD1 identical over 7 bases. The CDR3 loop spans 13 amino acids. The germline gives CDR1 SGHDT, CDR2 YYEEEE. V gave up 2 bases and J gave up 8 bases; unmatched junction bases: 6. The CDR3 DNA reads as TGTGCCAGCAGCTTTGACAGGGATAGAGGCTACACCTTC. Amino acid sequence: CASSFDRDRGYTF. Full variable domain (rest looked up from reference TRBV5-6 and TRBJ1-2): DAGVTQSPTHLIKTRGQQVTLRCSPKSGHDTVSWYQQALGQGPQFIFQYYEEEERQRGNFPDRFSGHQFPNYSSELNVNALLLGDSALYLCASSFDRDRGYTFGSGTRLTVV.

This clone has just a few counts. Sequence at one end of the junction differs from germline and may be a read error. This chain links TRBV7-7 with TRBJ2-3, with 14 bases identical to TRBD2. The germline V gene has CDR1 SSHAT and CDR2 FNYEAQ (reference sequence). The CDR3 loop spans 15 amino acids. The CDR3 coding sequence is TGTGCTAGCAGCCCGGGACTAGCGGGAGCAGATACGCAGTATTTT. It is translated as CASSPGLAGADTQYF.

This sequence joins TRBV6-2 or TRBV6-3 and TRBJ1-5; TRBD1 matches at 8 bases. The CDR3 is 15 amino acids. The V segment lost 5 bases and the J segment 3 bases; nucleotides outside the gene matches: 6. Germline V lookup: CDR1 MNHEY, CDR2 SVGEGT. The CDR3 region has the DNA TGTGCCAGCAGTGGTCCAGGGGGCCACAATCAGCCCCAGCATTTT. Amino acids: CASSGPGGHNQPQHF.

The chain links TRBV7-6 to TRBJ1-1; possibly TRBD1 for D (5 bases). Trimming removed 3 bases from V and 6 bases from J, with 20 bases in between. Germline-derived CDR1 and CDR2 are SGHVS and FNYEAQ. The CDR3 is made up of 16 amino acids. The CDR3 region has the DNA TGTGCCAGCAGCTTGAGCGGGGGAGAGTTTAACGCTGAAGCTTTCTTT. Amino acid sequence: CASSLSGGEFNAEAFF.

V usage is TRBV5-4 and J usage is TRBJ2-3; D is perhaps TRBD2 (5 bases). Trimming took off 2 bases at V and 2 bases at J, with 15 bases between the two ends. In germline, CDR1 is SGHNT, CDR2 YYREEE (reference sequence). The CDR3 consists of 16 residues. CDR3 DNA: TGTGCCAGCAGCTTTAAGAGGGTCGCGGACACAGATACGCAGTATTTT. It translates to CASSFKRVADTDTQYF.

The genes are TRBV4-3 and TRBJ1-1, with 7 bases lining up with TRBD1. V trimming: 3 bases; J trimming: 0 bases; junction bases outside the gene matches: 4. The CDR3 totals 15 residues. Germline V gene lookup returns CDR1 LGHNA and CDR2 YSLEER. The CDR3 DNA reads TGCGCCAGCAGCCATTTGGACAGGTTGAACACTGAAGCTTTCTTT. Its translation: CASSHLDRLNTEAFF.

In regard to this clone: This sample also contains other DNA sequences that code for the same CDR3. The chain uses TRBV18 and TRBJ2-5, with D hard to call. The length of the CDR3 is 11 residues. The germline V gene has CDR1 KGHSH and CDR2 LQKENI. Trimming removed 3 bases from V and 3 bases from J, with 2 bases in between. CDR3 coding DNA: TGTGCCAGCTCACCCGAAGAGACCCAGTACTTC. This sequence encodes CASSPEETQYF. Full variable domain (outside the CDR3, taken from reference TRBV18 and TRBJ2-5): NAGVMQNPRHLVRRRGQEARLRCSPMKGHSHVYWYRQLPEEGLKFMVYLQKENIIDESGMPKERFSAEFPKEGPSILRIQQVVRGDSAAYFCASSPEETQYFGPGTRLLVL.

In nucleotides, the CDR3 is TGTGCCACCAGAAAGAGTACGGGACAGGGATATTATAGCAATCAGCCCCAGCATTTT. Translation gives CATRKSTGQGYYSNQPQHF. The chain couples TRBV15 to TRBJ1-5; 9 bases match TRBD1. Trimming cost V 6 bases and J 0 bases; bases outside gene matches: 15. The CDR3 is made up of 19 amino acids. The V gene's germline CDR1 is LNHNV and CDR2 YYDKDF (reference sequence).

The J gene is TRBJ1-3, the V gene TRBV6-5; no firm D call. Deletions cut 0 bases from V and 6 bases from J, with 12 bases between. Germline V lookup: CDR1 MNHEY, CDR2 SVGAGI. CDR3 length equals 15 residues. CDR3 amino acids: CASSYSAGNSNTIYF. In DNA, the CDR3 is TGTGCCAGCAGTTACTCGGCGGGCAATTCAAACACCATATATTTT.

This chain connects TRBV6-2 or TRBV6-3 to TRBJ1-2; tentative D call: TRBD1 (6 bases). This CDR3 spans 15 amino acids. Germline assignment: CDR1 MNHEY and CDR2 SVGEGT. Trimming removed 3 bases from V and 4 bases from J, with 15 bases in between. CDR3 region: CASSYGGYGAYGYTF. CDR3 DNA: TGTGCCAGCAGTTATGGGGGCTATGGGGCCTATGGCTACACCTTC.

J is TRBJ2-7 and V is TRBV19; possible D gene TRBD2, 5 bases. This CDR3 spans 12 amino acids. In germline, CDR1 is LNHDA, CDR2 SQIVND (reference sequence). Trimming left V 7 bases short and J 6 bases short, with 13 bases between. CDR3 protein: CASKSGSGEQYF. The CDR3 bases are TGTGCCAGTAAATCGGGGTCGGGCGAGCAGTACTTC.

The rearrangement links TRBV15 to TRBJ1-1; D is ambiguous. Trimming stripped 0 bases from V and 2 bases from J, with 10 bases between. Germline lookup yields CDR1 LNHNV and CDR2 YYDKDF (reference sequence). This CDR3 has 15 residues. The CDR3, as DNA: TGTGCCACCAGCAGAGATCTGACCCTAAACACTGAAGCTTTCTTT. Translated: CATSRDLTLNTEAFF. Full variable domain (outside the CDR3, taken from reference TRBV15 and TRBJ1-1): DAMVIQNPRYQVTQFGKPVTLSCSQTLNHNVMYWYQQKSSQAPKLLFHYYDKDFNNEADTPDNFQSRRPNTSFCFLDIRSPGLGDTAMYLCATSRDLTLNTEAFFGQGTRLTVV.

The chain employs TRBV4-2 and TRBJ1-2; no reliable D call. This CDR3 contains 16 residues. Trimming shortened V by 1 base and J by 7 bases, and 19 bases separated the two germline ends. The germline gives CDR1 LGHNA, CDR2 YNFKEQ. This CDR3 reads CASSQGRDSIRSGYTF. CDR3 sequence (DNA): TGTGCCAGCAGCCAAGGGAGAGACTCTATCAGGAGTGGCTACACCTTC.

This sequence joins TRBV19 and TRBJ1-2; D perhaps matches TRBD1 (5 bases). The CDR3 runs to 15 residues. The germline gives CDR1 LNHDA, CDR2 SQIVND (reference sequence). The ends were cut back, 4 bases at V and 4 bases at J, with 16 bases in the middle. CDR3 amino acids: CASSTNGAPFYGYTF. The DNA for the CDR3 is TGTGCCAGTAGTACCAACGGGGCTCCTTTCTATGGCTACACCTTC.

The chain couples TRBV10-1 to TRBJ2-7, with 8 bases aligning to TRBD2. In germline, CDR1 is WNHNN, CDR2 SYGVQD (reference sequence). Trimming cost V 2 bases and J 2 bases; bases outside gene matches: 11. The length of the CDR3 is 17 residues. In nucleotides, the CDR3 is TGCGCCAGCAGTGAGGGGCTAGCGGGTGAAACCACCTACGAGCAGTACTTC. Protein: CASSEGLAGETTYEQYF.

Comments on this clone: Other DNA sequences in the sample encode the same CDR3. CDR3 coding DNA: TGTGCCAGCAGCCTCGGACAGAACACTGAAGCTTTCTTT. It yields the protein CASSLGQNTEAFF. The genes are TRBV7-9 and TRBJ1-1, with D possibly TRBD1 on 5 matching bases. V lost 5 bases, J lost 1 base, and 8 bases lay in between. The CDR3 spans 13 residues. Per the germline V gene, CDR1 is SEHNR and CDR2 is FQNEAQ (reference sequence).